These 32 T cell receptor beta chains were all obtained from the same sample, sequenced in a study of blood T cell repertoires in COVID-19. Profiling relied on immunoSEQ multiplex PCR, and the TCRdb table lists in-frame clones only, not all of them. The data hold roughly 180,000 clones, with about 80% observed a single time. The sequenced material came from PBMCs or T cells enriched from blood (not recorded which). The receptors were sampled from a man in his fifties or sixties who had been exposed to COVID-19.

V and J are TRBV5-1 and TRBJ2-5; D is uncertain. The germline V and J ends were trimmed by 0 bases and 2 bases, with 8 bases remaining between them. The CDR3 is 14 amino acids. CDR1 is SGHRS and CDR2 is YFSETQ in the germline V gene. The CDR3 DNA reads as TGCGCCAGCAGCTTGGAGATGCTACAAGAGACCCAGTACTTC. Translated: CASSLEMLQETQYF. The full variable domain, its missing parts supplied by reference TRBV5-1 and TRBJ2-5, is KAGVTQTPRYLIKTRGQQVTLSCSPISGHRSVSWYQQTPGQGLQFLFEYFSETQRNKGNFPGRFSGRQFSNSRSEMNVSTLELGDSALYLCASSLEMLQETQYFGPGTRLLVL.

The CDR3 here is CASGFGRVSYEQYF. The CDR3 DNA reads TGTGCTAGTGGTTTTGGGCGGGTCTCCTACGAGCAGTACTTC. The chain couples TRBV12-5 to TRBJ2-7; D is possibly TRBD2 (5 bases). The CDR3 is 14 amino acids. Germline CDR1 is LGHNT and CDR2 is FRNRAP. Trimming left V 3 bases short and J 0 bases short, with 9 bases between.

This rearrangement joins TRBV29-1 to TRBJ1-2; the match to TRBD1 covers 8 bases. Germline V gives CDR1 SQVTM, CDR2 ANQGSEA. The trim removed 2 bases at V and 7 bases at J, leaving 9 bases unmatched. This CDR3 spans 14 amino acids. The CDR3 sequence is CSVERFFDRGGYTF. DNA for the CDR3: TGCAGCGTTGAAAGGTTCTTCGACAGGGGTGGCTACACCTTC.

This chain links TRBV6-5 with TRBJ2-5, with D perhaps TRBD2 (5 bases). CDR3 length: 14 amino acids. Trimming took 8 bases from V and 1 from J, leaving 14 bases between them. CDR1 and CDR2 from the germline V gene are MNHEY and SVGAGI. As DNA, the CDR3 is TGTGCCAGCGCCTTGGGCGGACTCCAAGAGACCCAGTACTTC. Protein sequence: CASALGGLQETQYF.

The V call is TRBV19, the J call TRBJ1-1; D perhaps matches TRBD1 (5 bases). Trimming stripped 5 bases from V and 4 bases from J, with 11 bases between. CDR3 size: 13 residues. Germline V gene data show CDR1 as LNHDA and CDR2 as SQIVND (reference sequence). The DNA for the CDR3 is TGTGCCAGTAGTGCAGGGTGGCGCACTGAAGCTTTCTTT. It is translated as CASSAGWRTEAFF.

V is TRBV3-1 (or the pseudogene TRBV3-2) and J is TRBJ1-2; D not resolved. CDR3 size: 11 residues. Germline-derived CDR1 and CDR2 are LGHDT and YNNKEL (reference sequence). Between the trimmed V and J ends, which lost 5 bases and 9 bases, there was a span of 10 bases. The CDR3 loop reads CASSRIDSYTF. The DNA for the CDR3 is TGTGCCAGCAGCAGAATCGACAGCTACACCTTC.

V gene TRBV7-2 combines with J gene TRBJ2-5; 14 bases match TRBD2. The CDR3 has 17 residues. After removal of 5 bases from V and 7 bases from J, the junction contained 12 bases not matched to a gene. Germline CDR1 and CDR2: SGHTA and FQGNSA. The CDR3 DNA sequence: TGTGCCAGCAGCCAGTCTTCGGGACTAGCGGGAGATGGGACCCAGTACTTC. It encodes CASSQSSGLAGDGTQYF.

This clone has a single count. The chain carries TRBV1 and TRBJ1-2; the table's D call, TRBD1, was not checked against the DNA. TRBV1 is designated a pseudogene. This CDR3 spans 12 amino acids. CDR3 sequence: CTSSQPIHDRYF. The CDR3 nucleotides read TGCACCAGCAGCCAACCGATCCACGACAGATACTTC.

V usage is TRBV5-8 and J usage is TRBJ2-1, with a possible D match to TRBD2 (7 bases). The CDR3 consists of 17 residues. The V gene lost 0 bases and the J gene lost 7 bases, with 20 bases spanning the gap. Germline-derived CDR1 and CDR2 are SGHTS and YDEGEE. The CDR3 here is CASSLARGRELGNEQFF. In DNA form, the CDR3 reads TGTGCCAGCAGCTTGGCCCGGGGGCGGGAGCTCGGAAATGAGCAGTTCTTC.

The chain uses TRBV7-9 and TRBJ2-1; 9 bases are a match to TRBD2. Trimming cost V 7 bases and J 5 bases; bases outside gene matches: 12. Germline loops: CDR1 SEHNR, CDR2 FQNEAQ (reference sequence). CDR3 length: 16 residues. In DNA, the CDR3 is TGTGCCAGCACCCCGGTGGCGGGAGGGTACGACAATGAGCAGTTCTTC. Translation: CASTPVAGGYDNEQFF.

This sequence joins TRBV7-2 and TRBJ2-2; perhaps TRBD1 as D (6 bases). Germline lookup yields CDR1 SGHTA and CDR2 FQGNSA. The CDR3 totals 14 residues. V lost 6 bases and J lost 4, with 12 bases in between. The chain's CDR3 is CASRPGAFTGELFF. CDR3 coding DNA: TGTGCCAGCAGGCCAGGGGCCTTCACCGGGGAGCTGTTTTTT.

The V call is TRBV7-8, the J call TRBJ2-1, with D possibly being TRBD1 (5 bases). V was shortened by 1 base and J by 9 bases, with 13 bases between the two germline ends. Germline V gene lookup returns CDR1 SGHVS and CDR2 FQNEAQ. The CDR3 sequence is 14 residues long. The CDR3 spells CASSLGGRVSEQFF. The CDR3 DNA reads TGTGCCAGCAGCTTAGGGGGCCGGGTTAGTGAGCAGTTCTTC.

The chain links TRBV6-1 to TRBJ2-7; 9 nucleotides agree with TRBD2. The CDR3 runs 15 residues. Trimming cost V 3 bases and J 0 bases; bases outside gene matches: 3. Germline-derived CDR1 and CDR2 are MNHNS and SASEGT. The CDR3 region is CASSEVAGASYEQYF. In nucleotides, the CDR3 is TGTGCCAGCAGTGAGGTAGCGGGGGCCTCCTACGAGCAGTACTTC.

J is TRBJ1-1 and V is TRBV7-2, with no clear D. In germline, CDR1 is SGHTA, CDR2 FQGNSA. The CDR3 runs 14 residues. V was cut by 0 bases and J by 0 bases, with 5 bases left in between. Here the CDR3 DNA reads TGTGCCAGCAGCTTAGCACATTTGAACACTGAAGCTTTCTTT. Translating gives CASSLAHLNTEAFF.

V gene TRBV3-1 (or the pseudogene TRBV3-2) combines with J gene TRBJ2-4; D is perhaps TRBD2 (6 bases). The CDR3 contains 14 residues. V lost 2 bases, J lost 8 bases, and 13 bases lay in between. CDR1 and CDR2 from the germline V gene are LGHDT and YNNKEL (reference sequence). The CDR3 loop is CASSQTKPGDIQYF. The CDR3 DNA reads as TGTGCCAGCAGCCAAACCAAACCGGGGGACATTCAGTACTTC.

The V gene is TRBV20-1, the J gene TRBJ2-7; 8 bases are shared with TRBD2. Trimming at V came to 3 bases and at J to 2 bases, leaving 3 bases not matched to a gene. Germline CDR1 is DFQATT and CDR2 is SNEGSKA (reference sequence). This CDR3 has 13 residues. The CDR3 here is CSASSGGAYEQYF. The DNA for the CDR3 is TGCAGTGCTAGTTCGGGGGGGGCCTACGAGCAGTACTTC.

This clone was observed at least ten times. This sequence joins TRBV29-1 and TRBJ1-2; tentatively, D is TRBD1 (6 bases). V lost 2 bases to trimming and J lost 5 bases, with 12 bases between them. The CDR3 spans 13 residues. Germline V CDR1 and CDR2: SQVTM, ANQGSEA. The DNA of the CDR3 is TGCAGCGTTGAACAGGGGTTGAATTATGGCTACACCTTC. It is translated as CSVEQGLNYGYTF.

This clone was picked up a small number of times. CDR3 protein: CATSDRDREETQYF. The CDR3 coding sequence is TGTGCCACTTCAGACCGGGACAGGGAGGAGACCCAGTACTTC. V is TRBV10-3 and J is TRBJ2-5, with TRBD1 matching 9 bases. Germline V gene lookup returns CDR1 ENHRY and CDR2 SYGVKD. J lost 5 bases, V lost 10 bases, and 11 bases had no gene match. The CDR3 extends over 14 amino acids.

The V call is TRBV7-3, the J call TRBJ2-5; weak D call: TRBD1 (6 bases). The V end was cut by 5 bases, the J end by 5 bases, with 15 bases between. CDR3 length equals 14 residues. CDR1 is SGHTA, CDR2 FQGTGA, per germline. The DNA of the CDR3 is TGTGCCAGCAGCGTCCAGGGGTCGGGGGAGACCCAGTACTTC. This gives the protein CASSVQGSGETQYF.

The chain has TRBV7-3 and TRBJ2-4, with D possibly TRBD2 on 6 matching bases. CDR3 length: 15 residues. V was cut by 4 bases and J by 6 bases, with 16 bases left in between. Germline lookup yields CDR1 SGHTA and CDR2 FQGTGA. This CDR3 reads CASSWAHGGRNIQYF. DNA for the CDR3: TGTGCCAGCAGCTGGGCCCACGGGGGACGAAACATTCAGTACTTC.

The rearrangement joins TRBV5-6 to TRBJ1-4, with TRBD1 matching over 7 bases. V was clipped by 4 bases and J by 4 bases; unmatched bases: 10. The CDR3 runs to 16 residues. CDR1 SGHDT and CDR2 YYEEEE come from the germline V gene. The CDR3 nucleotides are TGTGCCAGCAGCCCGGCGAACAGGGGAGGTAATGAAAAACTGTTTTTT. This sequence encodes CASSPANRGGNEKLFF.

The rearrangement joins TRBV15 to TRBJ2-1, with D perhaps TRBD2 (5 bases). V gave up 5 bases and J gave up 1 base, with 12 bases separating them. The CDR3 is 15 amino acids. The germline V gene has CDR1 LNHNV and CDR2 YYDKDF (reference sequence). DNA for the CDR3: TGTGCCACCAGCGTGGAAGGCGGGTCCTACAATGAGCAGTTCTTC. Amino acids: CATSVEGGSYNEQFF.

The genes are TRBV3-1 (or the pseudogene TRBV3-2) and TRBJ1-1; D is possibly TRBD1 (5 bases). V was pared by 1 base and J by 1 base, with 10 bases between. This CDR3 contains 15 residues. CDR1 and CDR2 (germline): LGHDT, YNNKEL (reference sequence). The chain's CDR3 is CASSQGGGGNTEAFF. The CDR3 DNA is TGTGCCAGCAGCCAAGGGGGCGGGGGGAACACTGAAGCTTTCTTT.

This clone was observed a few times. The chain has TRBV7-9 and TRBJ1-2; D call uncertain. Trimming stripped 8 bases from V and 6 bases from J, with 19 bases between. CDR3 length equals 14 residues. Germline V gene lookup returns CDR1 SEHNR and CDR2 FQNEAQ (reference sequence). The CDR3 reads CASAVGPGSNGYTF. CDR3 DNA: TGTGCCAGCGCGGTGGGTCCGGGTTCGAATGGCTACACCTTC.

The V and J genes are TRBV27 and TRBJ1-5; D gene unclear. Per the germline V gene, CDR1 is MNHEY and CDR2 is SMNVEV (reference sequence). V was cut by 5 bases and J by 5 bases, with 13 bases left in between. This CDR3 comprises 14 residues. The CDR3 nucleotides read TGTGCCAGCAGTCCCCACCCCCGGGATCAGCCCCAGCATTTT. The encoded protein is CASSPHPRDQPQHF.

The chain uses TRBV27 and TRBJ2-3, with D possibly TRBD2 on 5 matching bases. The CDR3 is 12 residues long. CDR1 and CDR2 (germline): MNHEY, SMNVEV (reference sequence). V was trimmed by 4 bases and J by 5 bases, leaving 7 bases between them. The CDR3 DNA is TGTGCCAGCAGTTACGGGAAAGATACGCAGTATTTT. The encoded protein is CASSYGKDTQYF.

This clone occurred once. V gene TRBV11-3 combines with J gene TRBJ1-1, with D possibly TRBD1 on 5 matching bases. V lost 0 bases and J lost 0, with 8 bases in between. The germline V gene has CDR1 SGHNT and CDR2 YENEEA. The CDR3 runs to 15 residues. CDR3 loop: CASSLDQGMNTEAFF. DNA of the CDR3: TGTGCCAGCAGCTTAGATCAGGGTATGAACACTGAAGCTTTCTTT.

The CDR3 nucleotides read TGTGCCAGCACGGACTACCGTAACTACAATGAGCAGTTCTTC. Amino acid sequence: CASTDYRNYNEQFF. The genes are TRBV13 and TRBJ2-1; tentative D call: TRBD2 (6 bases). Trimming cost V 7 bases and J 3 bases, with 13 bases left between them. The CDR3 contains 14 residues. Per germline, CDR1 PRHDT and CDR2 FYEKMQ (reference sequence).

The V gene is TRBV14, the J gene TRBJ1-2; 7 bases align to TRBD1. The CDR3 is 13 amino acids. Germline V CDR1 and CDR2: SGHDN, FVKESK. Trimming removed 4 bases from V and 5 bases from J; junction bases left unmatched: 4. The CDR3 region has the DNA TGTGCCAGCAGCCTACAGGGGCGATATGGCTACACCTTC. Translated: CASSLQGRYGYTF. The whole variable domain, filled in from reference TRBV14 and TRBJ1-2, reads EAGVTQFPSHSVIEKGQTVTLRCDPISGHDNLYWYRRVMGKEIKFLLHFVKESKQDESGMPNNRFLAERTGGTYSTLKVQPAELEDSGVYFCASSLQGRYGYTFGSGTRLTVV.

The J gene is TRBJ2-2, the V gene TRBV6-5; 7 nucleotides align to TRBD1. Germline V CDR1 and CDR2: MNHEY, SVGAGI. The CDR3 is 15 residues long. J gave up 3 bases and V 2 bases, and 3 bases lay outside the gene matches. As DNA, the CDR3 is TGTGCCAGCAGTTACCCCACAGGGGACACCGGGGAGCTGTTTTTT. It is translated as CASSYPTGDTGELFF.

As concerns this clone: Its ends do not fully match the called genes, so a read error is possible. The rearrangement uses TRBV11-2 and TRBJ2-3, with 14 bases that match TRBD2. Germline V gene data show CDR1 as SGHAT and CDR2 as FQNNGV. The CDR3 length is 17 residues. The DNA of the CDR3 is TGTGCCAGCAGCGTAGAACCCGGGACTAGCGGGAGTGATACGCAGTATTTT. As protein: CASSVEPGTSGSDTQYF.

This chain links TRBV4-3 with TRBJ2-1, with 12 bases lining up with TRBD2. The germline V gene encodes CDR1 LGHNA and CDR2 YSLEER. Trimming at V came to 1 base and at J to 2 bases, leaving 0 bases not matched to a gene. There are 16 residues in the CDR3. The CDR3 nucleotides read TGCGCCAGCAGCCAAGGACTAGCGGGGGCCTACAATGAGCAGTTCTTC. This sequence encodes CASSQGLAGAYNEQFF.